This T cell receptor beta chain came from a study of control samples from healthy donors and cancer patients (TCRdb year 2020). The library was prepared using the immunoSEQ multiplex PCR assay. TCRdb retrieved this table from immuneACCESS and kept in-frame rearrangements only. Not all clones are present; in checked studies, unresolved V genes account for under half, and no reason is known for the remainder. Across this sample there are under 150,000 clones, with about 94% seen only once. The top ten clones comprise more than 2% of the sample. Note on this clone: The antigen it binds to is not known. The sample holds no much larger clone one base away, and base qualities are not on file.

CDR1 and CDR2, looked up from the germline V gene, are MDHEN and SYDVKM. The CDR3 covers 14 residues, taking in both the cysteine and the phenylalanine. Of the read, only the CDR3 DNA is kept; its 42 bases are in frame from base 1. V gives up 6 bases and J gives up 8 bases, and the segment between their germline ends measures 16 bases. The sample consisted of blood. This sequence was found in a young man in good health. The sequence is built from TRBV28 and TRBJ1-4; the D segment could be TRBD1, given 6 matching bases. The CDR3 region has the sequence CASRAGGASEKLFF. The DNA sequence is as follows: TGTGCCAGCAGGGCCGGGGGGGCTAGCGAAAAACTGTTTTTT.